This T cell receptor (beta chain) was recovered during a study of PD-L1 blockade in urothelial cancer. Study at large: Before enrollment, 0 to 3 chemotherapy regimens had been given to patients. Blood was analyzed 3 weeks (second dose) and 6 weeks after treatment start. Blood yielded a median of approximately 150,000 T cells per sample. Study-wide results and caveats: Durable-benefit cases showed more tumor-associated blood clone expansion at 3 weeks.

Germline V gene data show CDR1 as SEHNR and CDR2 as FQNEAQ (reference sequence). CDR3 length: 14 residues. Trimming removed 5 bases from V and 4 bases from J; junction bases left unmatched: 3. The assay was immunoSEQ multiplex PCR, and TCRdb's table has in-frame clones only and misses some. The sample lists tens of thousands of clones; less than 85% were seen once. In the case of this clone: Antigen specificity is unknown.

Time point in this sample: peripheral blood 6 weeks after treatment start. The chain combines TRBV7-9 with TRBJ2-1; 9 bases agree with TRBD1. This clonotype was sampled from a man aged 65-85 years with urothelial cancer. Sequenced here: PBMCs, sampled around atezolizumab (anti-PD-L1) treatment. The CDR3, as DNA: TGTGCCAGCAGCCTCGGACAGGGGTACAATGAGCAGTTCTTC. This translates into CASSLGQGYNEQFF.